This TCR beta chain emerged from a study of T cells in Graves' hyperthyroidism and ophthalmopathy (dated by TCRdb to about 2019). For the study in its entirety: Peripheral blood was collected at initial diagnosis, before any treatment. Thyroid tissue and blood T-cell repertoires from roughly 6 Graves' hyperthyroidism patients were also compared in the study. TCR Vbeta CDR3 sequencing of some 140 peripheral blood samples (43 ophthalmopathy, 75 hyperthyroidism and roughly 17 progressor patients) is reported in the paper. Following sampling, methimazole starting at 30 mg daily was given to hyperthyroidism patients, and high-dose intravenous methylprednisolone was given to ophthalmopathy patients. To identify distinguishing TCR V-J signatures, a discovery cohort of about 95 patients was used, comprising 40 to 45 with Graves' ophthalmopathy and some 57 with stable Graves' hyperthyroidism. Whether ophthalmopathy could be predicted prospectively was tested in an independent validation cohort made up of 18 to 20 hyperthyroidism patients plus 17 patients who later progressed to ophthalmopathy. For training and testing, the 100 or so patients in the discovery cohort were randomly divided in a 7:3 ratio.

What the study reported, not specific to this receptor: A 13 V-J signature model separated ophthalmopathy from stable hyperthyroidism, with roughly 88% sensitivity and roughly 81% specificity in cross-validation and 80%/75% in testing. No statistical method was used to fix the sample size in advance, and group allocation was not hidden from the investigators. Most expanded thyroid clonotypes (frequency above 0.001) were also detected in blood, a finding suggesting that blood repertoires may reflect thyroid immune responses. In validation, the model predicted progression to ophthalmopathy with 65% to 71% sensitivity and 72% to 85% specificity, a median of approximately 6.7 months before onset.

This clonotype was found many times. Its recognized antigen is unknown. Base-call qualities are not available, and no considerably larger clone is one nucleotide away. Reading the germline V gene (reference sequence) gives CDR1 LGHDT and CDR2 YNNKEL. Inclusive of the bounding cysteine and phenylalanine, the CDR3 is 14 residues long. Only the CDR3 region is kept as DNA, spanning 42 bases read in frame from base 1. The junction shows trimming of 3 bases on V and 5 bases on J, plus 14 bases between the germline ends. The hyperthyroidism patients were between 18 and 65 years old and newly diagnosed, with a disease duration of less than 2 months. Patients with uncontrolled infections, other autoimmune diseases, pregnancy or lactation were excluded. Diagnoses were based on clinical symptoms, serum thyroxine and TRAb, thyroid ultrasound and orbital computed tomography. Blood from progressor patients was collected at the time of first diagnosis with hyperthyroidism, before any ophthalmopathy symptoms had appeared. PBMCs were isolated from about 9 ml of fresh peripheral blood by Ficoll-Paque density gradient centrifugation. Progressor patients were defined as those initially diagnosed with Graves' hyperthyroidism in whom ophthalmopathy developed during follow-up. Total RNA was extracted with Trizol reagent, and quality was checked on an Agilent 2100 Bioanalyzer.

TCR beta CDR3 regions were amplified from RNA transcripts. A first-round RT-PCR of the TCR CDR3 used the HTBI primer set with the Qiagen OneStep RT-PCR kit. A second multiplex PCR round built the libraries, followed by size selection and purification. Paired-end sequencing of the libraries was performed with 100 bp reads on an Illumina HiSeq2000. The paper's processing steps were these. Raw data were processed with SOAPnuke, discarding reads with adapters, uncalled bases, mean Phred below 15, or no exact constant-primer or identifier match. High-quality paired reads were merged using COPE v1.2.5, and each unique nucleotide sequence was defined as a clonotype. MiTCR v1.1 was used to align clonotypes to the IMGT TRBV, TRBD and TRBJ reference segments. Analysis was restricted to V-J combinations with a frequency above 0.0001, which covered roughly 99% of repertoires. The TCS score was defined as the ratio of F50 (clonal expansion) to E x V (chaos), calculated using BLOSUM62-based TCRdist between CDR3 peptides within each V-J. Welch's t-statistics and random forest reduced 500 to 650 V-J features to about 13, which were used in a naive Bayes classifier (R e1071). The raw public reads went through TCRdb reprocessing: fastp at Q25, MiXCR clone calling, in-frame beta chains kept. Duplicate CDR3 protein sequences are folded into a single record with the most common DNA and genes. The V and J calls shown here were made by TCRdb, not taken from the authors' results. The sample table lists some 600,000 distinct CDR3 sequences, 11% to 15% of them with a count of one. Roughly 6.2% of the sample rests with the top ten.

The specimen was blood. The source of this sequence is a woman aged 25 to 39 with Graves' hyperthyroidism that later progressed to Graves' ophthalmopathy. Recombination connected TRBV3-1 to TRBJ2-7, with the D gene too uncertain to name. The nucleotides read TGTGCCAGCAGCCAGGGATCCAGACGTAACGAGCAGTACTTC. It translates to CASSQGSRRNEQYF.